The 19 T cell receptor beta chains given below trace back to one sample, sequenced in a study of blood T cell repertoires in COVID-19. TCRdb keeps only in-frame clones here, not all; method: immunoSEQ multiplex PCR. The sample shows a few hundred thousand clones, around 88% of them seen only once. Sequencing used PBMCs or T cells enriched from blood (not recorded which). These receptors all stem from a woman in her thirties who had been exposed to COVID-19.

This chain connects TRBV19 to TRBJ2-1; D is possibly TRBD1 (5 bases). Germline CDR1 is LNHDA and CDR2 is SQIVND (reference sequence). The V and J ends lost 7 bases and 6 bases respectively, with 13 bases between them. The CDR3 spans 13 residues. For the CDR3, the DNA is TGTGCCAGTAAGGGGCAGGGAATCAATGAGCAGTTCTTC. Translation: CASKGQGINEQFF.

The rearrangement uses TRBV7-2 and TRBJ2-2; 8 positions agree with TRBD2. With V trimmed by 8 bases and J by 4 bases, 9 bases remained unmatched. This CDR3 region has 15 residues. Germline V gene lookup returns CDR1 SGHTA and CDR2 FQGNSA. The CDR3 region is CASRPGSGGTGELFF. CDR3 sequence (DNA): TGTGCCAGCCGGCCTGGGAGCGGGGGCACCGGGGAGCTGTTTTTT.

The V call is TRBV27, the J call TRBJ1-4; D perhaps matches TRBD1 (5 bases). Trimming left V 5 bases short and J 3 bases short, with 22 bases between. This CDR3 is built from 18 residues. CDR1 and CDR2 (germline): MNHEY, SMNVEV (reference sequence). The CDR3 region is CASSPRGSWAGPNEKLFF. CDR3 DNA sequence: TGTGCCAGCAGTCCTAGGGGTTCGTGGGCAGGGCCTAATGAAAAACTGTTTTTT.

The chain joins TRBV11-3 to TRBJ2-3; D not certain. The CDR3 extends over 11 amino acids. V was trimmed by 6 bases and J by 6 bases, leaving 7 bases between them. Germline CDR1 and CDR2: SGHNT and YENEEA. The CDR3 DNA is TGTGCCAGCAGGGCCCTGGATACGCAGTATTTT. This translates into CASRALDTQYF.

This chain joins TRBV2 and TRBJ1-6; D remains ambiguous. CDR3 size: 15 residues. Germline CDR1 and CDR2: SNHLY and FYNNEI. The V gene lost 4 bases and the J gene lost 6 bases, with 13 bases spanning the gap. CDR3 sequence: CASSGPVPANSPLHF. The CDR3 DNA sequence: TGTGCCAGCAGTGGGCCCGTTCCTGCTAATTCACCCCTCCACTTT. The variable domain in full, with the rest retrieved from reference TRBV2 and TRBJ1-6, is EPEVTQTPSHQVTQMGQEVILRCVPISNHLYFYWYRQILGQKVEFLVSFYNNEISEKSEIFDDQFSVERPDGSNFTLKIRSTKLEDSAMYFCASSGPVPANSPLHFGNGTRLTVT.

The chain couples TRBV18 to TRBJ2-3; TRBD2 matches 9 bases. CDR1 is KGHSH and CDR2 is LQKENI in the germline V gene. This CDR3 spans 16 amino acids. V lost 3 bases, J lost 4 bases, and 8 bases stayed unmatched. Here the CDR3 DNA reads TGTGCCAGCTCACCGTGGGGACTAGCCGACGCAGATACGCAGTATTTT. It is translated as CASSPWGLADADTQYF.

The V gene is TRBV7-2, the J gene TRBJ2-6, with D unclear. Germline V gene lookup returns CDR1 SGHTA and CDR2 FQGNSA. Trimming shortened V by 4 bases and J by 2 bases, and 3 bases separated the two germline ends. This CDR3 region has 13 residues. Here the CDR3 DNA reads TGTGCCAGCAGCTCAACTGGGGCCAACGTCCTGACTTTC. This encodes CASSSTGANVLTF.

This chain uses TRBV5-1 with TRBJ1-6; 8 bases agree with TRBD1. Germline V CDR1 and CDR2: SGHRS, YFSETQ. Trimming at V came to 5 bases and at J to 0 bases, leaving 4 bases not matched to a gene. The CDR3 loop spans 16 amino acids. CDR3 sequence: CASSTDRGSYNSPLHF. As DNA, the CDR3 is TGCGCCAGCAGTACAGACAGGGGCTCCTATAATTCACCCCTCCACTTT.

V gene TRBV29-1 combines with J gene TRBJ1-3, with D unresolved. CDR1 and CDR2 from the germline V gene are SQVTM and ANQGSEA. This CDR3 comprises 17 residues. The germline V and J ends were trimmed by 6 bases and 0 bases, with 21 bases remaining between them. The CDR3 nucleotides are TGCAGCGTCTCATTCGACCCTAATTCTAGCTCTGGAAACACCATATATTTT. It codes for CSVSFDPNSSSGNTIYF.

This chain connects TRBV5-1 to TRBJ2-2; 10 nucleotides match TRBD1. Looked up from germline, CDR1 is SGHRS and CDR2 is YFSETQ. The CDR3 spans 16 residues. V lost 4 bases and J lost 1; bases outside the gene matches: 4. CDR3 nucleotides: TGCGCCAGCAGCGCTGACAGGGGGCGGAACACCGGGGAGCTGTTTTTT. This codes for CASSADRGRNTGELFF.

The chain is built from TRBV2 and TRBJ2-3; 9 bases fit TRBD2. The J segment lost 2 bases and the V segment lost 6 bases, leaving 15 bases of the junction unmatched. The CDR3 has 18 amino acids. In germline, CDR1 is SNHLY, CDR2 FYNNEI. The CDR3 coding sequence is TGTGCCAGCAGGAGGGTTAGCGGGGGCCGAGGACTCACAGATACGCAGTATTTT. Translating it yields CASRRVSGGRGLTDTQYF.

The chain employs TRBV5-1 and TRBJ2-7; TRBD1 matches 7 bases. The V and J ends lost 3 bases and 3 bases, in that order; junction bases with no gene match: 3. CDR1 is SGHRS and CDR2 is YFSETQ in the germline V gene. This CDR3 comprises 13 residues. The CDR3 is CASSSRQGYEQYF. CDR3 in DNA: TGCGCCAGCAGCTCGCGACAGGGCTACGAGCAGTACTTC.

The J gene is TRBJ1-3, the V gene TRBV19, with TRBD1 identical over 8 bases. Trimming removed 5 bases from V and 0 bases from J; junction bases left unmatched: 9. The germline V gene encodes CDR1 LNHDA and CDR2 SQIVND (reference sequence). This CDR3 spans 17 amino acids. The CDR3 is CASSPGTGLHSGNTIYF. The CDR3 DNA reads as TGTGCCAGTAGTCCCGGGACAGGTTTGCACTCTGGAAACACCATATATTTT. Full variable domain (missing parts from reference TRBV19 and TRBJ1-3): DGGITQSPKYLFRKEGQNVTLSCEQNLNHDAMYWYRQDPGQGLRLIYYSQIVNDFQKGDIAEGYSVSREKKESFPLTVTSAQKNPTAFYLCASSPGTGLHSGNTIYFGEGSWLTVV.

The chain joins TRBV10-3 to TRBJ1-1, with TRBD1 matching over 11 bases. Trimming removed 0 bases from V and 2 bases from J; junction bases left unmatched: 8. CDR1 and CDR2 (germline): ENHRY, SYGVKD. The CDR3 loop spans 18 amino acids. The CDR3 region is CAISESDRDRGGNTEAFF. For the CDR3, the DNA is TGTGCCATCAGTGAGTCTGACCGGGACAGGGGGGGAAACACTGAAGCTTTCTTT.

The rearrangement joins TRBV6-5 to TRBJ1-2; the D gene is possibly TRBD1 (5 bases). The CDR3 length is 14 residues. Germline CDR1 and CDR2: MNHEY and SVGAGI. With 5 bases removed from V and 3 bases from J, the gap between germline ends came to 13 bases. CDR3 coding DNA: TGTGCCAGCAGTCCCCTTGGGGCAGACTATGGCTACACCTTC. Translating it yields CASSPLGADYGYTF.

The chain carries TRBV11-3 and TRBJ2-7; 9 nucleotides agree with TRBD1. Germline V CDR1 and CDR2: SGHNT, YENEEA. The CDR3 has 15 amino acids. Trimming at V came to 6 bases and at J to 3 bases, leaving 9 bases not matched to a gene. The CDR3 reads CASSFGTGRNYEQYF. CDR3 nucleotides: TGTGCCAGCAGTTTCGGGACAGGGCGGAACTACGAGCAGTACTTC.

This clone was seen a few times. The chain combines TRBV19 with TRBJ1-1, with no clear D. V lost 6 bases to trimming and J lost 4 bases, with 15 bases between them. This CDR3 has 14 residues. Germline CDR1 and CDR2: LNHDA and SQIVND (reference sequence). The CDR3 DNA reads TGTGCCAGTAGCCCCTTGAGGGCCTCCACTGAAGCTTTCTTT. Its translation: CASSPLRASTEAFF.

This rearrangement joins TRBV7-2 to TRBJ1-2; weak D call: TRBD1 (6 bases). CDR1 is SGHTA and CDR2 is FQGNSA in the germline V gene. The CDR3 extends over 14 amino acids. Trimming stripped 1 base from V and 8 bases from J, with 14 bases between. CDR3: CASSLGWGQGGYTF. In DNA form, the CDR3 reads TGTGCCAGCAGCTTAGGGTGGGGGCAGGGCGGCTACACCTTC.

This clone was picked up one time. This chain joins TRBV2 and TRBJ2-7, with D uncertain. V dropped 8 bases and J dropped 0 bases, with 11 bases sitting between them. Germline V lookup: CDR1 SNHLY, CDR2 FYNNEI. CDR3 length equals 13 residues. CDR3 nucleotides: TGTGCCAGCGGTGGAGTAAGCTCCTACGAGCAGTACTTC. Amino acids: CASGGVSSYEQYF. Based on the CDR3 plus reference TRBV2 and TRBJ2-7, the full variable domain is EPEVTQTPSHQVTQMGQEVILRCVPISNHLYFYWYRQILGQKVEFLVSFYNNEISEKSEIFDDQFSVERPDGSNFTLKIRSTKLEDSAMYFCASGGVSSYEQYFGPGTRLTVT.